This section outlines one TCR beta chain sequence together with its context. The record originates from a study of T-cell memory formation after mild COVID-19. TCRdb re-analysed the 5' RACE reads in MiXCR, keeping a single row per CDR3 protein. The sample holds about 540,000 distinct CDR3 sequences, roughly 20% seen once. The V end was cut by 4 bases, the J end by 5 bases, with 20 bases between. CDR1 SEHNR and CDR2 FQNEAQ come from the germline V gene (reference sequence). CDR3 length: 16 residues. The J gene is TRBJ2-5, the V gene TRBV7-9; possible D gene TRBD1, 5 bases. Sequences were obtained from PBMCs or a T cell subset sorted from them (not recorded which). This sequence was found in an adult woman who had mild COVID-19 (a few samples of this study predate the infection). Cell type and time point are not known. The CDR3 DNA reads as TGTGCCAGCAGCTCTCGGGCAGGGAAGGGTGAGGAGACCCAGTACTTC. Protein sequence: CASSSRAGKGEETQYF. Combining the CDR3 with reference TRBV7-9 and TRBJ2-5 gives the whole variable domain DTGVSQNPRHKITKRGQNVTFRCDPISEHNRLYWYRQTLGQGPEFLTYFQNEAQLEKSRLLSDRFSAERPKGSFSTLEIQRTEQGDSAMYLCASSSRAGKGEETQYFGPGTRLLVL.